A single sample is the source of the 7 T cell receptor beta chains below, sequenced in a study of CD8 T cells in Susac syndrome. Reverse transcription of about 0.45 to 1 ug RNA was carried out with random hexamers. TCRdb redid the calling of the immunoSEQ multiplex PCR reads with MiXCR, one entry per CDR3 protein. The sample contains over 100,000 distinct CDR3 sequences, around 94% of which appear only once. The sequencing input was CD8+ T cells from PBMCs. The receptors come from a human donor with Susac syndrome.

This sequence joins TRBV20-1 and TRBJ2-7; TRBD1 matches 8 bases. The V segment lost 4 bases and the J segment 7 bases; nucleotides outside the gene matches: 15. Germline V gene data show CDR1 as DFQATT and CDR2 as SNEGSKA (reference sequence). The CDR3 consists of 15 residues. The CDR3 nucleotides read TGCAGTGCTACTCCTTACGGGACAGGACGGGAAGAGCAGTACTTC. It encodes CSATPYGTGREEQYF.

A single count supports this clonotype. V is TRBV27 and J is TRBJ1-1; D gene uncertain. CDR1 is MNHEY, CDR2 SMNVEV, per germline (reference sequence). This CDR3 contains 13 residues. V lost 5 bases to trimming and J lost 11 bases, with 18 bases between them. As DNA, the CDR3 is TGTGCCAGCAGTCAAACCACAAGTTTTGACGCTTTCTTT. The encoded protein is CASSQTTSFDAFF.

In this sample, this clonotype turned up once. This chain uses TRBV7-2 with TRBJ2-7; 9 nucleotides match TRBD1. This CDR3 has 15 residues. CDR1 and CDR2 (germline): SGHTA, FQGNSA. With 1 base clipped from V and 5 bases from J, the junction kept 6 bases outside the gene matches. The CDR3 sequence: CASSLGYGTGNEQYF. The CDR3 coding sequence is TGTGCCAGCAGCTTAGGCTATGGGACAGGGAACGAGCAGTACTTC.

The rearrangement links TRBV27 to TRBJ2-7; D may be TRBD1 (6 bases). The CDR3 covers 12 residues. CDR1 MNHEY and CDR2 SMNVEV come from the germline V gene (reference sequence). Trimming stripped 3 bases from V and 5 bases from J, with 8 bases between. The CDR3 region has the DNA TGTGCCAGCAGTTTTTCAGGGGACGAGCAGTACTTC. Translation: CASSFSGDEQYF.

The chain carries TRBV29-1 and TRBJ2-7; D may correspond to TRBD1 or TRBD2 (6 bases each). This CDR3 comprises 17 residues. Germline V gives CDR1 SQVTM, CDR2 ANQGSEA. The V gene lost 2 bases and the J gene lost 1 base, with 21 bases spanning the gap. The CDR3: CSVESISGGPASYEQYF. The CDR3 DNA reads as TGCAGCGTTGAAAGTATAAGTGGGGGGCCTGCATCCTACGAGCAGTACTTC.

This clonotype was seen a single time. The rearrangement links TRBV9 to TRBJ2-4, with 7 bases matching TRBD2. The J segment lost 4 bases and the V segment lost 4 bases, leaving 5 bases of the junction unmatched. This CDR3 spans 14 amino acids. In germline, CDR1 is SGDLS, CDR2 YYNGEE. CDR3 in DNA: TGTGCCAGCAGCCCTCGCGGGGGAAAAAACATTCAGTACTTC. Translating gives CASSPRGGKNIQYF.

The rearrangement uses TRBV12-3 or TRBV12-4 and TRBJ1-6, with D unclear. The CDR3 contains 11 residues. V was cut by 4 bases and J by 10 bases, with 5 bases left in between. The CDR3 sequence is CASSSGSPLHF. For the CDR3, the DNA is TGTGCCAGCAGTTCGGGGTCACCCCTCCACTTT.